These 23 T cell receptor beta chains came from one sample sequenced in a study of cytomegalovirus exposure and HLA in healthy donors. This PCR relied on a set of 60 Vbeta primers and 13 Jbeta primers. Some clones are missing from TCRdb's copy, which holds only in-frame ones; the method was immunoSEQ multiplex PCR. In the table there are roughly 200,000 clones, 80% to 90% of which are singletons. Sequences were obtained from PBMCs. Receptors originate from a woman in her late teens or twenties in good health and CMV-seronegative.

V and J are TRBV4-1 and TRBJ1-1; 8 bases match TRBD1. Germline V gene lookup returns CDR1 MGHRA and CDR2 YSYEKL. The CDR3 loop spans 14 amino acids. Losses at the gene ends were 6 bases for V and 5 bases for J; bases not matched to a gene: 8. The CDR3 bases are TGCGCCAGCAGGGGCGGAGACAGGGGAACTGAAGCTTTCTTT. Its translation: CASRGGDRGTEAFF.

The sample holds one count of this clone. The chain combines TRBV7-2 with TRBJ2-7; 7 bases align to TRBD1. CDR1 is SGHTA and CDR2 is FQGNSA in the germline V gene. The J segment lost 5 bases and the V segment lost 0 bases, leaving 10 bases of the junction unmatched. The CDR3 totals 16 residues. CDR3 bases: TGTGCCAGCAGCTTAGCGTCAACAGGGGCTTCCCACGAGCAGTACTTC. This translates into CASSLASTGASHEQYF.

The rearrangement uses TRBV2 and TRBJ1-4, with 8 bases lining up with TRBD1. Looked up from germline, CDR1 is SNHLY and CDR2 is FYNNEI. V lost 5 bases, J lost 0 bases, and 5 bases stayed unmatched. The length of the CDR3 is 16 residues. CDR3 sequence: CASSRDRSATNEKLFF. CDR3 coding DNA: TGTGCCAGCAGTAGGGACAGGAGCGCAACTAATGAAAAACTGTTTTTT. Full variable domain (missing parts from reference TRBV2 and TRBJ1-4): EPEVTQTPSHQVTQMGQEVILRCVPISNHLYFYWYRQILGQKVEFLVSFYNNEISEKSEIFDDQFSVERPDGSNFTLKIRSTKLEDSAMYFCASSRDRSATNEKLFFGSGTQLSVL.

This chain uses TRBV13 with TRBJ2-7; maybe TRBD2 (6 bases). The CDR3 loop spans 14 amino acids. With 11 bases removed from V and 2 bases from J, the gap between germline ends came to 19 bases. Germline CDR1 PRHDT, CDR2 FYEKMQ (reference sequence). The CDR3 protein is CAEIRSGDTYEQYF. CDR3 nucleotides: TGTGCCGAAATTCGTTCGGGGGATACCTACGAGCAGTACTTC.

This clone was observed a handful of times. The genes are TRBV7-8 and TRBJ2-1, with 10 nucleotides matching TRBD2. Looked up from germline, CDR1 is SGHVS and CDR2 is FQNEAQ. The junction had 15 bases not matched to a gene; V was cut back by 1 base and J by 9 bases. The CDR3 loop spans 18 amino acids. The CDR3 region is CASSLVSASGSFFPEQFF. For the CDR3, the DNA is TGTGCCAGCAGCTTAGTCAGCGCTAGCGGGAGCTTCTTCCCTGAGCAGTTCTTC.

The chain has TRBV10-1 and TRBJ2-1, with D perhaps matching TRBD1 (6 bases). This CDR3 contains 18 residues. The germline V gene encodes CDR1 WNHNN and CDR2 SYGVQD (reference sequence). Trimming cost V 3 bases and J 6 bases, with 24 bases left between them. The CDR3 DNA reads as TGCGCCAGCAGTGACCCAGTTGGGGGCGCCAACTCACCCAATGAGCAGTTCTTC. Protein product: CASSDPVGGANSPNEQFF.

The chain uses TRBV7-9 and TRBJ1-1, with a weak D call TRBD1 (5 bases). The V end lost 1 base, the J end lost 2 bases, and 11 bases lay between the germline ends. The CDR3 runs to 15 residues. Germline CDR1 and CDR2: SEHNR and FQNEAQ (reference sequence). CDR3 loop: CASSLVRRGNTEAFF. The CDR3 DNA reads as TGTGCCAGCAGCTTAGTAAGAAGGGGAAACACTGAAGCTTTCTTT.

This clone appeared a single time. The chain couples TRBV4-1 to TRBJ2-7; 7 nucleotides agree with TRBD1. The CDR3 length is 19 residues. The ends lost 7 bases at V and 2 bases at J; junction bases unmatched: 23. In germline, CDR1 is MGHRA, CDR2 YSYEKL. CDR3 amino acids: CASTVPRDSNPKSTYEQYF. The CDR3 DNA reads TGCGCCAGCACCGTCCCCCGGGACAGCAACCCCAAGTCCACCTACGAGCAGTACTTC.

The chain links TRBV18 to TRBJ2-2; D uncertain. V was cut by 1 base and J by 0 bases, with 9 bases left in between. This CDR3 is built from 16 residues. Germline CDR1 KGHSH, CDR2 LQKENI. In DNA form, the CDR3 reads TGTGCCAGCTCACCACGCTCGGGTCCGAACACCGGGGAGCTGTTTTTT. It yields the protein CASSPRSGPNTGELFF.

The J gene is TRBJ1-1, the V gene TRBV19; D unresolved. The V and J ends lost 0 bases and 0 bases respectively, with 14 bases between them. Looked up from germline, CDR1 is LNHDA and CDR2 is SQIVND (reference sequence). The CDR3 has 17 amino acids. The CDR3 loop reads CASSIDSSQRMNTEAFF. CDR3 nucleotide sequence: TGTGCCAGTAGTATAGACAGCAGTCAGCGGATGAACACTGAAGCTTTCTTT.

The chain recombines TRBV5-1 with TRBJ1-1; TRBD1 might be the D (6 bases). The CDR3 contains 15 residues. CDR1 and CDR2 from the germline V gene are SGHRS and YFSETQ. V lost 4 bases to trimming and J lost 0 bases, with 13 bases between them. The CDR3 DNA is TGCGCCAGCAGCGGGGGCCAGGGCATGAACACTGAAGCTTTCTTT. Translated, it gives CASSGGQGMNTEAFF. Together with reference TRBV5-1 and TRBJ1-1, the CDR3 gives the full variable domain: KAGVTQTPRYLIKTRGQQVTLSCSPISGHRSVSWYQQTPGQGLQFLFEYFSETQRNKGNFPGRFSGRQFSNSRSEMNVSTLELGDSALYLCASSGGQGMNTEAFFGQGTRLTVV.

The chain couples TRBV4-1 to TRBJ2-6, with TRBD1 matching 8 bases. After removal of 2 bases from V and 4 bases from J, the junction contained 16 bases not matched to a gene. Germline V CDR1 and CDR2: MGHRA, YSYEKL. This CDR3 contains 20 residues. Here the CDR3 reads CASSQITGTGAPLGANVLTF. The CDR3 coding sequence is TGCGCCAGCAGCCAAATCACCGGGACAGGTGCCCCTCTGGGGGCCAACGTCCTGACTTTC.

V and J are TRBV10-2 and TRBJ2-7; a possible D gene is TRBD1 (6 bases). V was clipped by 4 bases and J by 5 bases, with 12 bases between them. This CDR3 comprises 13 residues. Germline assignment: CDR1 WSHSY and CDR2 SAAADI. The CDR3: CASSAGARNEQYF. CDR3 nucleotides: TGCGCCAGCAGTGCAGGGGCAAGGAACGAGCAGTACTTC.

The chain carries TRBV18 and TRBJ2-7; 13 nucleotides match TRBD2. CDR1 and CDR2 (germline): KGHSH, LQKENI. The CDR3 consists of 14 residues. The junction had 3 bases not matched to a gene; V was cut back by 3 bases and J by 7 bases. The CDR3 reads CASSPGLAGSEQYF. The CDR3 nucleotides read TGTGCCAGCTCACCGGGACTAGCGGGATCTGAGCAGTACTTC.

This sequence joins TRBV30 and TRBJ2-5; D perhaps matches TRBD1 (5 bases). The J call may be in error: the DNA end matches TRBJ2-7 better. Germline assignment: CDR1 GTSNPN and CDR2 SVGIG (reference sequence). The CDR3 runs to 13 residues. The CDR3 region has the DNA TGTGCCTGGAGTGTAGGACAACGCTACGAGCAGTACTTC. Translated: CAWSVGQRYEQYF.

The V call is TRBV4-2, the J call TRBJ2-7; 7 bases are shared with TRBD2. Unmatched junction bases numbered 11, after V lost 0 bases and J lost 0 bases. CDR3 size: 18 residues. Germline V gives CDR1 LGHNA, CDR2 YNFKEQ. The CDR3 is CASSQEDGGAGSSYEQYF. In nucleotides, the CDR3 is TGTGCCAGCAGCCAAGAAGATGGCGGAGCGGGATCCTCCTACGAGCAGTACTTC.

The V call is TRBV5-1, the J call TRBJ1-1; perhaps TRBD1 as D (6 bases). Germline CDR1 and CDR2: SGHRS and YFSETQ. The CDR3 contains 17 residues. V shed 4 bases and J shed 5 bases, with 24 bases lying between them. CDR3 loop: CASSDLTGFNQPTEAFF. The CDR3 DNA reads TGCGCCAGCAGCGACCTGACAGGATTCAACCAACCGACTGAAGCTTTCTTT.

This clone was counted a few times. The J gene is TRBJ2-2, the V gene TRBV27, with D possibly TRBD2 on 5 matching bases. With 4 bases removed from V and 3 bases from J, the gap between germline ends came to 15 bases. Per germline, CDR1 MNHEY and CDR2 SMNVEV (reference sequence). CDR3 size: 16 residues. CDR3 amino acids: CASSYTRTRDTGELFF. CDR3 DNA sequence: TGTGCCAGCAGTTACACTAGGACGCGGGACACCGGGGAGCTGTTTTTT.

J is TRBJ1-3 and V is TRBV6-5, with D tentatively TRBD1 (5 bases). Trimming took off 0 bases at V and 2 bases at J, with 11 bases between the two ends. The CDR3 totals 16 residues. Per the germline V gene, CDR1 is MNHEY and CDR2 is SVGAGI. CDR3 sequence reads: CASSYSGQSPGNTIYF. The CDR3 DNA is TGTGCCAGCAGTTACTCCGGACAATCGCCTGGAAACACCATATATTTT.

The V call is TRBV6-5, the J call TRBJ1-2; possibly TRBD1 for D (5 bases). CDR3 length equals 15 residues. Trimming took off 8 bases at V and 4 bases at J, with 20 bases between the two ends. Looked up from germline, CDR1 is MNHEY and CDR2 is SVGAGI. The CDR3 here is CASSKPGQGLYGYTF. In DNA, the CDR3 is TGTGCCAGCTCTAAACCAGGGCAGGGACTCTATGGCTACACCTTC.

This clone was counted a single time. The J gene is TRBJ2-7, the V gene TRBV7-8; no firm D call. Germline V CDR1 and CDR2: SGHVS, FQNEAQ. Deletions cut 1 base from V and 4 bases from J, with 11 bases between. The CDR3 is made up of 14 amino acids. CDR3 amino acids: CASSLVAGSYEQYF. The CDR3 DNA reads TGTGCCAGCAGCTTAGTCGCAGGATCTTACGAGCAGTACTTC.

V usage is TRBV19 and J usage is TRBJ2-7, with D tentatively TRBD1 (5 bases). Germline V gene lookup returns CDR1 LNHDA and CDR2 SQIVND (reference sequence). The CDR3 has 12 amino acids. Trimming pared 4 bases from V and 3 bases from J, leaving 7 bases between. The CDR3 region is CASSNQGYEQYF. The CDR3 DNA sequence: TGTGCCAGTAGTAATCAGGGCTACGAGCAGTACTTC.

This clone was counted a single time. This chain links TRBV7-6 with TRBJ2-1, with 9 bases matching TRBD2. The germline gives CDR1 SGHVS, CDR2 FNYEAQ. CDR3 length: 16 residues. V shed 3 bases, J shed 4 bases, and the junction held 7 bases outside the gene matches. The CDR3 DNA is TGTGCCAGCAGCTTTCGTAGCGGGGGCTTATACAATGAGCAGTTCTTC. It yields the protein CASSFRSGGLYNEQFF.